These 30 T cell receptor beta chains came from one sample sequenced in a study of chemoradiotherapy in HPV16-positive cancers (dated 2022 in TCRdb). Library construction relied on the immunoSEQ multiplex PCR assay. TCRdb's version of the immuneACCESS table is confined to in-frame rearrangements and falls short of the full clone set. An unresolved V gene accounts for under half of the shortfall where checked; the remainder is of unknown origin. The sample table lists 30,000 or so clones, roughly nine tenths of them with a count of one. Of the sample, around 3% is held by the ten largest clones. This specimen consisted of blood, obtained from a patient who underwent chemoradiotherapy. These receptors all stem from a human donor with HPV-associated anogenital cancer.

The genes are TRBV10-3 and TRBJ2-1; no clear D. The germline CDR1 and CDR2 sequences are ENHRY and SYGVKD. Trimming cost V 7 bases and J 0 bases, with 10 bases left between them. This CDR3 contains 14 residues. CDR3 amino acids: CAIIATSSYNEQFF. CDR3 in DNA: TGTGCCATCATAGCCACGAGCTCCTACAATGAGCAGTTCTTC.

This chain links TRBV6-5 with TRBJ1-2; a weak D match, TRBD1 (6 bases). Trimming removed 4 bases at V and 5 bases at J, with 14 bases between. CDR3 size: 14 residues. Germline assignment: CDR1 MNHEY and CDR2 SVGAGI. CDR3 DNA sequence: TGTGCCAGCAGTTCCCAAGGGGGAGGGTATGGCTACACCTTC. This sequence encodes CASSSQGGGYGYTF.

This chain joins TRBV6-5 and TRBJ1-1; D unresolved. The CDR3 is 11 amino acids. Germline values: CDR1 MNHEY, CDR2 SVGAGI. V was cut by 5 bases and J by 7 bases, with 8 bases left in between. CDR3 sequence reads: CASSRRGEAFF. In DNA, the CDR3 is TGTGCCAGCAGTCGACGTGGTGAAGCTTTCTTT.

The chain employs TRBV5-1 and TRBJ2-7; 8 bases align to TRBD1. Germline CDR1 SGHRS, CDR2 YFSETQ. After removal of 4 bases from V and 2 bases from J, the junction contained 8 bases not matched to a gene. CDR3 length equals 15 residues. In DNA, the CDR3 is TGCGCCAGCAGCCAAACCGGGACAGGTCCCTACGAGCAGTACTTC. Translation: CASSQTGTGPYEQYF.

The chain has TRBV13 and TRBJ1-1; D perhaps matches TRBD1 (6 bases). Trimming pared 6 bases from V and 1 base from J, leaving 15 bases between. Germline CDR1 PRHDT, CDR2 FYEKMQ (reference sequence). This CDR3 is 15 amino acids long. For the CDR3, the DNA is TGTGCCAGCAGGCCTCGGGGGGCGGGGAACACTGAAGCTTTCTTT. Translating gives CASRPRGAGNTEAFF.

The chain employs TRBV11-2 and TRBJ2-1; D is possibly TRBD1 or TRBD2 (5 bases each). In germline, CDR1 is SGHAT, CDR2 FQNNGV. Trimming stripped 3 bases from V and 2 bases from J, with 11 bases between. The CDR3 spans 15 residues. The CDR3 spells CASSLLGTTYNEQFF. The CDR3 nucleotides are TGTGCCAGCAGCTTGTTAGGGACCACCTACAATGAGCAGTTCTTC.

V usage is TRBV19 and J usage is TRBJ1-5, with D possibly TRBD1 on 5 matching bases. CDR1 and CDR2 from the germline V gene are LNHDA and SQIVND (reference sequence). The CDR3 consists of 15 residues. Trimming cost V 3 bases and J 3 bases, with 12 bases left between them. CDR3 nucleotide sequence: TGTGCCAGTAGTATGGGGACCGTTCCCAATCAGCCCCAGCATTTT. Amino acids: CASSMGTVPNQPQHF.

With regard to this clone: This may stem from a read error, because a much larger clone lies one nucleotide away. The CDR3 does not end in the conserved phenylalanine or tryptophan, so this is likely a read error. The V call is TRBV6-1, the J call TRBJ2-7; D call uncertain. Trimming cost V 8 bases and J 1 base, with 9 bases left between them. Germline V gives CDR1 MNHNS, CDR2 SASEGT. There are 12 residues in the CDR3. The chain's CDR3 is CASEPQSYEQYL. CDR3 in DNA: TGTGCCAGCGAGCCTCAATCCTACGAGCAGTACCTC.

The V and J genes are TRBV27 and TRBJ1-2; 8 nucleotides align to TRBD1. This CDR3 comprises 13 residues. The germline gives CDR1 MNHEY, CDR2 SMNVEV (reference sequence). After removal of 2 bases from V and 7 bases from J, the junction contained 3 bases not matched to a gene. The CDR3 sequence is CASSLNRGAGYTF. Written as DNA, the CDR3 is TGTGCCAGCAGTTTAAACAGGGGGGCTGGCTACACCTTC.

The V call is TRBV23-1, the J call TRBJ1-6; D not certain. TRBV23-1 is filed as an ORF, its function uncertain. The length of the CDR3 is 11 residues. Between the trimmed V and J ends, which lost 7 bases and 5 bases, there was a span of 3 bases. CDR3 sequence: CASTHNSPLHF. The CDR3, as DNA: TGCGCCAGCACCCATAATTCACCCCTCCACTTT.

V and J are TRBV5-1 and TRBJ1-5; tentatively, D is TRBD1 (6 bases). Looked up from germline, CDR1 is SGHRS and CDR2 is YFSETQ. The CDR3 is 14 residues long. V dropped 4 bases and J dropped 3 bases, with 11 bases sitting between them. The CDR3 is CASSPTGLNQPQHF. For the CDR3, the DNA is TGCGCCAGCAGCCCGACAGGACTCAATCAGCCCCAGCATTTT.

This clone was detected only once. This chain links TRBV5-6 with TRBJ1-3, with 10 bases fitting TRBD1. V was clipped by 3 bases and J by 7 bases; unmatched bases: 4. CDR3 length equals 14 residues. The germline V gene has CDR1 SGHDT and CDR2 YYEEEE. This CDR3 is CASSSPDRGNTIYF. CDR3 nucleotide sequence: TGTGCCAGCAGCTCTCCGGACAGGGGGAACACCATATATTTT.

The CDR3 spells CASSSAPAGGTGELFF. CDR3 sequence (DNA): TGTGCCAGCAGCTCCGCTCCAGCGGGTGGAACCGGGGAGCTGTTTTTT. The J gene is TRBJ2-2, the V gene TRBV7-3; weak D call: TRBD2 (6 bases). Germline V lookup: CDR1 SGHTA, CDR2 FQGTGA. Trimming stripped 4 bases from V and 5 bases from J, with 17 bases between. This CDR3 comprises 16 residues. The complete variable domain, with remaining parts taken from reference TRBV7-3 and TRBJ2-2, reads GAGVSQTPSNKVTEKGKYVELRCDPISGHTALYWYRQSLGQGPEFLIYFQGTGAADDSGLPNDRFFAVRPEGSVSTLKIQRTERGDSAVYLCASSSAPAGGTGELFFGEGSRLTVL.

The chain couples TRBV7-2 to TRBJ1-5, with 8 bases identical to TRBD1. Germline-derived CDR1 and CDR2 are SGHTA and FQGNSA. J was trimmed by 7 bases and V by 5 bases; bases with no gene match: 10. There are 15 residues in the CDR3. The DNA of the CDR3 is TGTGCCAGCAGCCAAGGTCGAGACAGGGGACAGCCCCAGCATTTT. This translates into CASSQGRDRGQPQHF.

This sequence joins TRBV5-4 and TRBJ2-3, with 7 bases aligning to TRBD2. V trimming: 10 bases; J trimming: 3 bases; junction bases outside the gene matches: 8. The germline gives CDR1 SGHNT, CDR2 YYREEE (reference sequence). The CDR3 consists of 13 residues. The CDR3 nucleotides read TGTGCCGGGATGCGGCGGGAGACAGATACGCAGTATTTT. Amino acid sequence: CAGMRRETDTQYF.

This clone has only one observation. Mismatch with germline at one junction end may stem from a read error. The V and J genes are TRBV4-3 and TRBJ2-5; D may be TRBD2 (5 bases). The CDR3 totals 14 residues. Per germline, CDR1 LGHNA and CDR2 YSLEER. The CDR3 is CASSQDQAEEIQYF. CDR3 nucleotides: TGCGCCAGCAGCCAAGATCAAGCGGAAGAGATCCAGTACTTC.

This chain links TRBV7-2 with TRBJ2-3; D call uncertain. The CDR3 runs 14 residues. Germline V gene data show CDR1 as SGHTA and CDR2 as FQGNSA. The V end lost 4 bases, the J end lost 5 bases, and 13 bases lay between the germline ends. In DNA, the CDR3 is TGTGCCAGCAGCTCCCTGTCGACTGTAGATACGCAGTATTTT. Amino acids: CASSSLSTVDTQYF. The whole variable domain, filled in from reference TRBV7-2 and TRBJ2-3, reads GAGVSQSPSNKVTEKGKDVELRCDPISGHTALYWYRQSLGQGLEFLIYFQGNSAPDKSGLPSDRFSAERTGGSVSTLTIQRTQQEDSAVYLCASSSLSTVDTQYFGPGTRLTVL.

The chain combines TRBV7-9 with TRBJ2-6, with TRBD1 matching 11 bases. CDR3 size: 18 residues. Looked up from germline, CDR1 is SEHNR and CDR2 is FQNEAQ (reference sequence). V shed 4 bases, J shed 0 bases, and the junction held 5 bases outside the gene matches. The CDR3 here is CASSYPGQGDSGANVLTF. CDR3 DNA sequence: TGTGCCAGCAGCTATCCGGGACAGGGGGACTCTGGGGCCAACGTCCTGACTTTC.

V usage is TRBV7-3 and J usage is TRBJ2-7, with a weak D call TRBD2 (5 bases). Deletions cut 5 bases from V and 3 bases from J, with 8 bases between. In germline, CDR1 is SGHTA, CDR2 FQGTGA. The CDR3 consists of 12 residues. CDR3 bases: TGTGCCAGCAGCACCGGGAACTACGAGCAGTACTTC. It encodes CASSTGNYEQYF.

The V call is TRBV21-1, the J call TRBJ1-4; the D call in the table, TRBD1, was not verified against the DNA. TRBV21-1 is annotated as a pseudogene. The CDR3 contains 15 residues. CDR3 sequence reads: CASSAPGTGAEKLFF. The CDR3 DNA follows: TGTGCCAGCAGCGCCCCCGGGACAGGGGCTGAAAAACTGTTTTTT.

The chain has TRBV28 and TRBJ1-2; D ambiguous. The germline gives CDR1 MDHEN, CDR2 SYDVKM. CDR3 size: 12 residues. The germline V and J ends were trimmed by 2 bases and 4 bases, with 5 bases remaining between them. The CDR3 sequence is CASSLPVYGYTF. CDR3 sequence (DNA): TGTGCCAGCAGTTTACCAGTCTATGGCTACACCTTC.

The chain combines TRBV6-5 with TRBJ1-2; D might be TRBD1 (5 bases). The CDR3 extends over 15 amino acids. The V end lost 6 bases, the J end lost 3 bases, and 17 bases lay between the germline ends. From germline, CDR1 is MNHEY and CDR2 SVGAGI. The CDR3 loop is CASRTASSTHYGYTF. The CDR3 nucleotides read TGTGCCAGCAGGACAGCCAGTTCGACCCACTATGGCTACACCTTC.

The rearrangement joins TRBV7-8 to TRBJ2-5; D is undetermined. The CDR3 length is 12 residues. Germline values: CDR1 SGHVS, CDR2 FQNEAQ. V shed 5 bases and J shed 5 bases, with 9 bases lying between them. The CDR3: CASSPLQETQYF. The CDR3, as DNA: TGTGCCAGCAGCCCCCTTCAGGAGACCCAGTACTTC.

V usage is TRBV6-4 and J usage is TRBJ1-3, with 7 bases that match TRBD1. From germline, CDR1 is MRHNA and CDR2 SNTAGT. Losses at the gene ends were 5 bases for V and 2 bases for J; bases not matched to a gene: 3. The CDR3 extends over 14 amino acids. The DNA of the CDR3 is TGTGCCAGCAGTCAGGGGGGAACTGGAAACACCATATATTTT. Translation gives CASSQGGTGNTIYF.

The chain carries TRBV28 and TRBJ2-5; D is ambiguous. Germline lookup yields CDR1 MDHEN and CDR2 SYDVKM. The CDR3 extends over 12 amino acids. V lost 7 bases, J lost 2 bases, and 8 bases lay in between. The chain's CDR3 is CASNEQQETQYF. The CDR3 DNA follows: TGTGCCAGCAATGAACAGCAAGAGACCCAGTACTTC.

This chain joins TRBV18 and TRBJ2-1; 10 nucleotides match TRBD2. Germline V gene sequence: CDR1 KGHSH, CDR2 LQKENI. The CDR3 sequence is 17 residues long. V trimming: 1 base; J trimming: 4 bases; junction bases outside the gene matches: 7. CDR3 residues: CASSPRYVAGGYNEQFF. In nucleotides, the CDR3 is TGTGCCAGCTCACCACGTTACGTAGCGGGAGGTTACAATGAGCAGTTCTTC.

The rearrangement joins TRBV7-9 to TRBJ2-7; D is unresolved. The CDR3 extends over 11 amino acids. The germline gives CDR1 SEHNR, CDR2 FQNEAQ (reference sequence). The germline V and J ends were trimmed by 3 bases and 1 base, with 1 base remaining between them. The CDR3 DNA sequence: TGTGCCAGCAGCTTGTCCTACGAGCAGTACTTC. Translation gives CASSLSYEQYF.

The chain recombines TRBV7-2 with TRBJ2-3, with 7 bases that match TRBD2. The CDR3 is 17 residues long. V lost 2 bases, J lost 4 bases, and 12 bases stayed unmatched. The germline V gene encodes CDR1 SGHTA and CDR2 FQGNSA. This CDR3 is CASSLILGRAPPDTQYF. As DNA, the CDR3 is TGTGCCAGCAGCTTAATCCTTGGGAGGGCCCCCCCAGATACGCAGTATTTT.

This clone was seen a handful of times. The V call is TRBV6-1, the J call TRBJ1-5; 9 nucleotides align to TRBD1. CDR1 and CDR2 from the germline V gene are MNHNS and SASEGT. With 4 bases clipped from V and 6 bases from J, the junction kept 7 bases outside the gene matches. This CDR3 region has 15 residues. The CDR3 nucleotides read TGTGCCAGCAGTGTCGACAGGGGGTTTGTTCAGCCCCAGCATTTT. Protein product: CASSVDRGFVQPQHF.

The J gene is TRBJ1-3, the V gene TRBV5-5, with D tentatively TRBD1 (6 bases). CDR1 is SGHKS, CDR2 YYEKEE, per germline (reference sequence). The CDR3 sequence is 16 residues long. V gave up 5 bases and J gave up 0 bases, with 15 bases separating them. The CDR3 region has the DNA TGTGCCAGCAGATGGACTCAGGGGCACTCTGGAAACACCATATATTTT. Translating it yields CASRWTQGHSGNTIYF.